The 18 T cell receptor beta chains listed next were all sequenced from one sample in a study of radiotherapy plus CTLA-4 blockade in lung cancer. Generated by immunoSEQ multiplex PCR, the TCRdb table keeps only in-frame clones and is missing some. The repertoire includes tens of thousands of clones, roughly 84% of them detected once, and 6% to 8.5% sits in the top ten. The sequences come from peripheral blood, collected from a patient treated with radiotherapy plus ipilimumab. These receptors originate from a human donor with non-small cell lung cancer whose response to radiotherapy plus ipilimumab could not be evaluated.

This clone came up once. The chain uses TRBV7-9 and TRBJ2-5; D is possibly TRBD1 (6 bases). V dropped 0 bases and J dropped 5 bases, with 10 bases sitting between them. Germline V lookup: CDR1 SEHNR, CDR2 FQNEAQ (reference sequence). This CDR3 comprises 14 residues. This CDR3 reads CASSLAQGSETQYF. In DNA form, the CDR3 reads TGTGCCAGCAGCTTAGCGCAGGGGAGTGAGACCCAGTACTTC.

The CDR3: CASSKEIGQVNEQFF. CDR3 sequence (DNA): TGTGCCAGCAGCAAAGAGATTGGACAGGTCAATGAGCAGTTCTTC. This chain links TRBV7-9 with TRBJ2-1; TRBD1 matches at 7 bases. The length of the CDR3 is 15 residues. From germline, CDR1 is SEHNR and CDR2 FQNEAQ (reference sequence). With V trimmed by 5 bases and J by 6 bases, 10 bases remained unmatched.

V usage is TRBV27 and J usage is TRBJ2-1; 9 bases match TRBD2. Germline CDR1 and CDR2: MNHEY and SMNVEV (reference sequence). The CDR3 has 14 amino acids. J lost 5 bases, V lost 7 bases, and 6 bases had no gene match. This CDR3 reads CASKTSGPNNEQFF. The CDR3 DNA reads TGTGCCAGCAAAACTAGCGGGCCCAACAATGAGCAGTTCTTC.

The chain recombines TRBV11-2 with TRBJ2-7; 8 bases align to TRBD2. V lost 0 bases, J lost 6 bases, and 13 bases stayed unmatched. This CDR3 contains 17 residues. Per the germline V gene, CDR1 is SGHAT and CDR2 is FQNNGV. Here the CDR3 reads CASSLDLNGGLGGEQYF. The DNA of the CDR3 is TGTGCCAGCAGCTTAGATCTAAATGGGGGACTAGGTGGCGAGCAGTACTTC.

The chain is built from TRBV18 and TRBJ1-1; TRBD1 matches 10 bases. The CDR3 is 16 amino acids. V shed 6 bases and J 3 bases; nucleotides not matched to a gene: 10. Germline CDR1 is KGHSH and CDR2 is LQKENI. The CDR3 sequence: CASSPSTGGLYTEAFF. The CDR3 bases are TGTGCCAGCTCCCCCTCGACAGGGGGCCTGTACACTGAAGCTTTCTTT.

The V call is TRBV6-5, the J call TRBJ2-5, with TRBD1 identical over 7 bases. This CDR3 region has 14 residues. Germline CDR1 is MNHEY and CDR2 is SVGAGI. J gave up 5 bases and V 1 base, and 4 bases lay outside the gene matches. The CDR3 DNA follows: TGTGCCAGCAGTTACTTTTGGACAGGTGAGACCCAGTACTTC. Its protein product is CASSYFWTGETQYF.

This chain connects TRBV6-1 to TRBJ1-5; no clear D gene. This CDR3 is 13 amino acids long. The V gene lost 0 bases and the J gene lost 4 bases, with 4 bases spanning the gap. Germline CDR1 and CDR2: MNHNS and SASEGT. The CDR3 DNA is TGTGCCAGCAGTGAAGCCTTTAATCAGCCCCAGCATTTT. Its protein is CASSEAFNQPQHF.

V usage is TRBV2 and J usage is TRBJ1-4; TRBD1 matches 7 bases. This CDR3 is built from 17 residues. Losses at the gene ends were 8 bases for V and 6 bases for J; bases not matched to a gene: 18. In germline, CDR1 is SNHLY, CDR2 FYNNEI. The DNA of the CDR3 is TGTGCCAGCGAACCCCAAATCTTGACAGGACAGGATGAAAAACTGTTTTTT. Protein product: CASEPQILTGQDEKLFF.

The V gene is TRBV28, the J gene TRBJ1-4; D remains ambiguous. Germline V gene lookup returns CDR1 MDHEN and CDR2 SYDVKM. V was cut by 7 bases and J by 6 bases, with 12 bases left in between. This CDR3 comprises 13 residues. In DNA, the CDR3 is TGTGCCAGCAATACTTTAATGGATGAAAAACTGTTTTTT. This gives the protein CASNTLMDEKLFF.

This chain uses TRBV4-3 with TRBJ2-5, with a tentative D call TRBD1 (5 bases). Looked up from germline, CDR1 is LGHNA and CDR2 is YSLEER. The CDR3 is made up of 13 amino acids. V was shortened by 1 base and J by 5 bases, with 8 bases between the two germline ends. The CDR3 region is CASSQVYRETQYF. In DNA form, the CDR3 reads TGCGCCAGCAGCCAAGTGTACAGGGAGACCCAGTACTTC.

The chain links TRBV4-1 to TRBJ2-7, with TRBD2 matching 15 bases. V dropped 0 bases and J dropped 6; count of bases not matched to a gene: 3. This CDR3 is built from 16 residues. Germline values: CDR1 MGHRA, CDR2 YSYEKL. CDR3 DNA sequence: TGCGCCAGCAGCCAAGATTGGACTAGCGGGGGGGGCGAGCAGTACTTC. Encoded protein: CASSQDWTSGGGEQYF.

In this sample, this clone turned up once. The rearrangement uses TRBV5-8 and TRBJ2-1; D is undetermined. This CDR3 is 13 amino acids long. Germline V CDR1 and CDR2: SGHTS, YDEGEE. Deletions cut 1 base from V and 3 bases from J, with 5 bases between. DNA of the CDR3: TGTGCCAGCAGCTTGATCAACTACAATGAGCAGTTCTTC. Translated: CASSLINYNEQFF.

The rearrangement joins TRBV7-2 to TRBJ2-1, with TRBD2 matching 9 bases. CDR1 is SGHTA and CDR2 is FQGNSA in the germline V gene. The V segment lost 5 bases and the J segment 9 bases; nucleotides outside the gene matches: 14. The CDR3 length is 16 residues. DNA for the CDR3: TGTGCCAGCAGCCCCATAGCGGGAGAGGGGTCCTTTGAGCAGTTCTTC. Its translation: CASSPIAGEGSFEQFF.

The V gene is TRBV5-6, the J gene TRBJ2-5; D is possibly TRBD1 (6 bases). The CDR3 contains 14 residues. V lost 2 bases and J 1 base, leaving 9 bases between the germline ends. Germline-derived CDR1 and CDR2 are SGHDT and YYEEEE. The CDR3 is CASSLRDTQETQYF. The CDR3 nucleotides read TGTGCCAGCAGCTTAAGGGACACCCAAGAGACCCAGTACTTC.

The chain carries TRBV29-1 and TRBJ2-1; D uncertain. The CDR3 sequence is 15 residues long. Germline loops: CDR1 SQVTM, CDR2 ANQGSEA. Trimming took 4 bases from V and 4 from J, leaving 17 bases between them. This CDR3 is CSVGSRMNPYNEQFF. Written as DNA, the CDR3 is TGCAGCGTTGGGAGTCGGATGAACCCTTACAATGAGCAGTTCTTC.

This chain joins TRBV5-4 and TRBJ2-3, with 10 bases aligning to TRBD2. V lost 0 bases to trimming and J lost 4 bases; unmatched junction nucleotides: 5. Germline CDR1 reads SGHNT; CDR2 reads YYREEE (reference sequence). The CDR3 totals 16 residues. The CDR3 region has the DNA TGTGCCAGCAGCTTGGCCGGGACTAGCGCTTCAGATACGCAGTATTTT. Its translation is CASSLAGTSASDTQYF.

A single count supports this clone. V is TRBV9 and J is TRBJ2-7, with 11 nucleotides matching TRBD1. V dropped 3 bases and J dropped 2; count of bases not matched to a gene: 4. Looked up from germline, CDR1 is SGDLS and CDR2 is YYNGEE. CDR3 length equals 15 residues. Here the CDR3 DNA reads TGTGCCAGCAGCGGAGGACAGGGGGCTCCCTACGAGCAGTACTTC. Translation gives CASSGGQGAPYEQYF.

This clone was picked up one time. The V gene is TRBV5-5, the J gene TRBJ2-2, with D possibly matching TRBD2 (6 bases). The CDR3 runs to 15 residues. Germline assignment: CDR1 SGHKS and CDR2 YYEKEE (reference sequence). V was clipped by 4 bases and J by 2 bases, with 12 bases between them. CDR3: CASSPRLGNTGELFF. The CDR3 DNA reads TGTGCCAGCAGCCCCAGACTAGGAAACACCGGGGAGCTGTTTTTT.